The rows below give T cell receptor beta chains drawn from one sample of a study of Graves' ophthalmopathy and Graves' hyperthyroidism. TCRdb reprocessed the multiplex PCR reads with MiXCR, giving one entry per CDR3 protein. The data contain 150,000 or so distinct CDR3 sequences, roughly two fifths of them seen just once; the ten biggest clones take up 5.8%. Sequencing was done on a sample of peripheral blood. The receptors here all came from a middle-aged woman with Graves' ophthalmopathy. Both conserved end residues are part of each CDR3. Fields, in order: J gene, V gene, CDR3 length, CDR3 protein.

TRBJ2-6,TRBV20-1,17,CSARPTGGVAGANVLTF
TRBJ2-7,TRBV29-1,14,CSVEDSSGRREQYF
TRBJ1-1,TRBV7-2,14,CASSPAGTLDQAFF
TRBJ1-2,TRBV12-3/TRBV12-4,11,CASTSGIGYTF
TRBJ1-1,TRBV19,15,CASSLGRLGNTEAFF
TRBJ1-1,TRBV7-2,14,CASSNLRGNTEAFF
TRBJ1-5,TRBV7-2,14,CASSNGQGGQPQHF
TRBJ1-2,TRBV6-1,16,CASREGRENGPYGYTF
TRBJ2-7,TRBV7-2,13,CASSSPGSREQYF
TRBJ1-1,TRBV5-5,14,CASSSQGMNTEAFF
TRBJ1-1,TRBV2,15,CASSEEGSSVTEAFF
TRBJ1-1,TRBV18,14,CASSPQDGNTEAFF
TRBJ1-3,TRBV28,16,CASSQEDDRAGNTIYF
TRBJ1-6,TRBV7-9,15,CASSLTGGLDSPLHF
TRBJ2-5,TRBV6-1,16,CASSPDLAGGKETQYF
TRBJ1-3,TRBV9,13,CASSVEDGDTIYF
TRBJ2-7,TRBV12-3/TRBV12-4,13,CASSYGTGEEQYF
TRBJ2-5,TRBV29-1,14,CSVASLTNTETQYF
TRBJ2-6,TRBV6-2/TRBV6-3,15,CASSYGISGANVLTF
TRBJ2-7,TRBV7-2,15,CASSLGGGISYEQYF
TRBJ1-6,TRBV29-1,13,CSVRGSTNSPLHF
TRBJ1-5,TRBV6-5,19,CASSYVGSLVGVSNQPQHF
TRBJ2-7,TRBV18,12,CASSPRRDEQYF
TRBJ2-2,TRBV27,16,CASSSGTGMNTGELFF
TRBJ1-5,TRBV20-1,17,CSARKASGDEGNQPQHF
TRBJ1-5,TRBV6-2/TRBV6-3,17,CASSSTPGTGLAHPQHF
TRBJ2-1,TRBV28,12,CASSLISDEQFF
TRBJ1-2,TRBV27,15,CASRDLQGGNYGYTF
TRBJ2-7,TRBV15,13,CATSRASKNEQYF
TRBJ1-1,TRBV6-1,15,CASTNGQSGNTEAFF
TRBJ1-5,TRBV12-3/TRBV12-4,15,CASSNWLVGNQPQHF
TRBJ1-1,TRBV19,11,CASNRNTEAFF
TRBJ1-1,TRBV6-1,15,CASSDLDLSVFMAFF
TRBJ2-7,TRBV6-5,17,CASSPSIMGAGGYEQYF
TRBJ2-5,TRBV7-2,15,CASSPYRTFGETQYF
TRBJ1-1,TRBV7-6,17,CASSPPAGVGVKTEAFF
TRBJ1-1,TRBV6-1,13,CATSRGMATEAFF
TRBJ1-1,TRBV15,17,CATSRDPRQGANTEAFF
TRBJ1-1,TRBV6-2/TRBV6-3,13,CASTRSRGSEAFF
TRBJ1-2,TRBV6-1,14,CASSESAGSDGYTF